This T cell receptor beta chain was documented in a study of PD-L1 blockade in urothelial cancer (dated by TCRdb to about 2017). Regarding the study in general: All patients started therapy around 2014 and received atezolizumab 1,200 mg intravenously every 3 weeks. Blood samples were analyzed 3 weeks after the start of treatment (second dose) and 6 weeks after the start of treatment. Around 29 patients had pretreatment blood TCR-seq, roughly 24 had at least one posttreatment blood collection, and roughly 24 had tumor TCR-seq. Durable clinical benefit meant progression-free survival longer than 6 months, and TCR features were also tested against progression-free and overall survival. Patients had an ECOG performance status of 0 or 1 and had received between 0 and 3 prior chemotherapy regimens. Somatic, immune and clinical correlates of response to PD-L1 blockade with atezolizumab in urothelial cancer were the focus of an exploratory multi-omic analysis. Blood samples yielded a median of about 150,000 T cells and tens of thousands of unique TCRs, with median clonality 0.080. Whole exome sequencing and RNA sequencing of pretreatment tumors were performed alongside TCR sequencing in the same patients. About nine tenths of the roughly 30 patients were males with bladder-origin urothelial cancer, and 18 of 29 reported a prior smoking history. Eight to ten patients achieved durable clinical benefit and roughly 20 did not. Pretreatment tumor samples and matched peripheral blood, collected serially before and after atezolizumab treatment, underwent TCR sequencing. Beyond this particular receptor, the publication reports: Patients with durable benefit showed greater expansion of tumor-associated TCR clones in peripheral blood 3 weeks after starting treatment (n ≈ 21, p = 0.022). Small sample size (n ≈ 29) and many exploratory analyses mean the results are intended to be hypothesis-generating. Improved progression-free and overall survival was associated with having pretreatment peripheral blood TCR clonality below the median.

Synthetic TCR analog templates were spiked into each PCR so that absolute template abundance could be estimated from read counts. Using the immunoSEQ assay, TCRbeta CDR3 regions were amplified from genomic DNA with bias-controlled V and J gene primers. Sequencing of rearranged TCRbeta segments was performed at approximately 20X coverage. The authors processed their data as follows. Sequencing errors were corrected by clustering, and CDR3s were annotated against IMGT so that V, D and J genes could be assigned. Downstream analyses used only productive TCRbeta rearrangements, leaving out any out-of-frame or stop-codon sequences. Clonality was calculated as one minus the Shannon entropy normalized by the log of the number of unique productive sequences. Fisher's exact test with Benjamini-Hochberg correction, using a cutoff of adjusted p below 0.01, was how clones that differed between time points or between blood and tumor were identified. TCRdb took over this immuneACCESS table, retaining in-frame rearrangements with V and J assigned. Such tables are incomplete; in checked studies, under half of the missing clones stem from an unresolved V gene, and the remainder is unexplained. That table is the source of V, J and clone size, and D and trimming were worked out from the DNA. In this sample the table shows around 68,000 clones, 70% to 90% of which occur a single time. About 1.6% of the sample belongs to the ten largest clones.

In the paper's terms, the time point label means: pretreatment peripheral blood. The cohort included 29 patients with locally advanced or metastatic urothelial carcinoma who were treated at Memorial Sloan Kettering on a trial protocol. Peripheral blood mononuclear cells were collected pretreatment and during treatment, with between 1 and 8 total time points per patient. The Qiagen DNeasy Blood extraction kit was used to purify genomic DNA from total PBMCs and tumor samples. PBMCs were collected pretreatment and during treatment and were isolated and stored as previously described. The cysteine opens and the phenylalanine closes a CDR3 of 13 amino acids. Of the read, only the CDR3 DNA is kept; its 39 bases are in frame from base 1. V gives up 4 bases and J gives up 5 bases, and the segment between their germline ends measures 11 bases. Reading the germline V gene gives CDR1 SGHTA and CDR2 FQGNSA. As for this clone: There is no known antigen for this receptor. Within one base of it there is no much larger clone, and no base qualities were kept.

This sequence uses TRBV7-2 and TRBJ1-1; the D gene remains uncertain. The clonotype originates from a man between 65 and 85 years old with urothelial cancer. The sequenced sample was PBMCs, obtained around atezolizumab (anti-PD-L1) treatment. In nucleotide form, the sequence is TGTGCCAGCAGCTCGTCGACTTTGACTGAAGCTTTCTTT. It codes for CASSSSTLTEAFF.